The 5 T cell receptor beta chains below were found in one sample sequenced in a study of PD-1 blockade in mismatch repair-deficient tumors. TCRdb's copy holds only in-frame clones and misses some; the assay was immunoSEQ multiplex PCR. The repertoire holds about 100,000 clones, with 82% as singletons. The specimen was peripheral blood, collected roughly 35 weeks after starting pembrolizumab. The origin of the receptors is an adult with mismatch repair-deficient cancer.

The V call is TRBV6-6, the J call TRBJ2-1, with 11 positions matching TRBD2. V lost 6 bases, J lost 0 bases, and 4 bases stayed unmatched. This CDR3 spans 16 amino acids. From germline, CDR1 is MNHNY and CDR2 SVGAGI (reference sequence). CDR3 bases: TGTGCCAGCAGGGGGACTAGCGGAAACTCCTACAATGAGCAGTTCTTC. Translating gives CASRGTSGNSYNEQFF.

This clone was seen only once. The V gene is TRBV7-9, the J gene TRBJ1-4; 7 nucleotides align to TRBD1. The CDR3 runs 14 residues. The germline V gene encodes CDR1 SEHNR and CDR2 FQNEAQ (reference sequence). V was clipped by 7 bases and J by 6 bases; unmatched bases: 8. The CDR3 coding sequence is TGTGCCAGCACCAAGACAGGGACCCATGAAAAACTGTTTTTT. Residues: CASTKTGTHEKLFF.

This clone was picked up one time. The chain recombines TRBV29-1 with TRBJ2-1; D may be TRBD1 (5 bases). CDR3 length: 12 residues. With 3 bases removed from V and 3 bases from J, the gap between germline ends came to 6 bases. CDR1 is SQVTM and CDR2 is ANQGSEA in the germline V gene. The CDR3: CSVDRDYNEQFF. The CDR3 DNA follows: TGCAGCGTTGACAGGGACTACAATGAGCAGTTCTTC.

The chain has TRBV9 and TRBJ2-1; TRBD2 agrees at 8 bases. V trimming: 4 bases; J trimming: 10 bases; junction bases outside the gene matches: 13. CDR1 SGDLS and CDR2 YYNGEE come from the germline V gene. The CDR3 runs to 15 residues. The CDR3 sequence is CASSPQMRGAGEQFF. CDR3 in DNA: TGTGCCAGCAGCCCTCAGATGCGGGGGGCGGGGGAGCAGTTCTTC.

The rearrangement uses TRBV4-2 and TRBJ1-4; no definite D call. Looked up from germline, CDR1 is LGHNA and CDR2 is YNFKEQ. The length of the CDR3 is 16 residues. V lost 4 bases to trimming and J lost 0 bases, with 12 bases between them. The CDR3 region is CASSRRPLATNEKLFF. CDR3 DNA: TGTGCCAGCAGCCGTCGACCGTTGGCAACTAATGAAAAACTGTTTTTT.